This TCR beta chain was captured in a study of blood T cell repertoires in COVID-19. Generated by immunoSEQ multiplex PCR, the TCRdb table keeps only in-frame clones and is missing some. The sample shows approximately 61,000 clones, 65% to 85% of them seen only once. This clone was counted a few times. CDR3 length: 15 residues. Germline V gene lookup returns CDR1 LGHNA and CDR2 YNFKEQ. The V and J ends lost 1 base and 2 bases, in that order; junction bases with no gene match: 4. Sequencing was performed on peripheral blood. The chain couples TRBV4-2 to TRBJ2-5, with 7 bases aligning to TRBD2. This TCR derives from a man older than 75 with active or convalescent COVID-19. The CDR3 here is CASSQGGLEQETQYF. The CDR3 DNA follows: TGTGCCAGCAGCCAAGGAGGACTAGAACAAGAGACCCAGTACTTC.